The 23 T cell receptor beta chains listed next were all sequenced from one sample in a study of cytomegalovirus exposure and HLA in healthy donors. Both 60 Vbeta primers and 13 Jbeta primers went into the PCR. TCRdb keeps only in-frame clones here, not all; method: immunoSEQ multiplex PCR. There are around 75,000 clones in the sample; about four fifths occur only once, and 3% to 3.5% lies in the top ten. Material: PBMCs. These TCRs come from a man between 40 and 49 years old in good health and CMV-seronegative.

The rearrangement uses TRBV10-3 and TRBJ2-5, with D possibly being TRBD1 (5 bases). The CDR3 is 15 amino acids. V was trimmed by 3 bases and J by 2 bases, leaving 13 bases between them. Germline lookup yields CDR1 ENHRY and CDR2 SYGVKD. The CDR3 sequence is CAISDKNRQQETQYF. CDR3 nucleotide sequence: TGTGCCATCAGTGATAAGAACCGACAGCAAGAGACCCAGTACTTC.

In regard to this clone: One end of the junction fails to match germline, which may point to a read error. The chain employs TRBV7-7 and TRBJ2-5; 7 nucleotides align to TRBD2. CDR3 length: 15 amino acids. Germline lookup yields CDR1 SSHAT and CDR2 FNYEAQ (reference sequence). The CDR3 region has the DNA TGTGCTAGCAGCTTAGCGCTAGCTAGCGGAGAGACCCAGTACTTC. The encoded protein is CASSLALASGETQYF.

The CDR3 sequence is CASSGGEASTNYGYTF. CDR3 in DNA: TGTGCCAGCAGTGGGGGGGAGGCCTCAACTAACTATGGCTACACCTTC. The chain joins TRBV28 to TRBJ1-2; weak D call: TRBD1 (5 bases). The CDR3 is made up of 16 amino acids. In germline, CDR1 is MDHEN, CDR2 SYDVKM. V dropped 5 bases and J dropped 0 bases, with 16 bases sitting between them.

This clone has just one count. The junction departs from germline at one end; a sequencing error may be responsible. The V and J genes are TRBV7-7 and TRBJ2-1; D might be TRBD1 (5 bases). CDR1 and CDR2 from the germline V gene are SSHAT and FNYEAQ (reference sequence). The CDR3 consists of 13 residues. CDR3 sequence (DNA): TGTGCTAGCAGCCTCGACAGAGATAATGAGCAGTTCTTC. Encoded protein: CASSLDRDNEQFF. Drawing the rest from reference TRBV7-7 and TRBJ2-1, the complete variable domain is GAGVSQSPRYKVTKRGQDVTLRCDPISSHATLYWYQQALGQGPEFLTYFNYEAQPDKSGLPSDRFSAERPEGSISTLTIQRTEQRDSAMYRCASSLDRDNEQFFGPGTRLTVL.

The chain has TRBV7-3 and TRBJ2-7, with 10 nucleotides matching TRBD1. J was trimmed by 7 bases and V by 5 bases; bases with no gene match: 8. From germline, CDR1 is SGHTA and CDR2 FQGTGA. The CDR3 is 14 residues long. CDR3 DNA sequence: TGTGCCAGCAGCCGGGACAGGGGTTCGGGGGAGCAGTACTTC. Amino acids: CASSRDRGSGEQYF.

This chain connects TRBV19 to TRBJ2-5; TRBD1 matches 7 bases. J lost 0 bases, V lost 4 bases, and 2 bases had no gene match. CDR3 length equals 14 residues. Germline CDR1 LNHDA, CDR2 SQIVND (reference sequence). CDR3 region: CASSRQGNQETQYF. Here the CDR3 DNA reads TGTGCCAGTAGTAGACAGGGTAACCAAGAGACCCAGTACTTC. Drawing the rest from reference TRBV19 and TRBJ2-5, the complete variable domain is DGGITQSPKYLFRKEGQNVTLSCEQNLNHDAMYWYRQDPGQGLRLIYYSQIVNDFQKGDIAEGYSVSREKKESFPLTVTSAQKNPTAFYLCASSRQGNQETQYFGPGTRLLVL.

V is TRBV28 and J is TRBJ1-5; D is undetermined. V was shortened by 3 bases and J by 1 base, with 7 bases between the two germline ends. Germline V CDR1 and CDR2: MDHEN, SYDVKM. The CDR3 has 14 residues. The CDR3 coding sequence is TGTGCCAGCAGTTTTGCGGGGAGCAATCAGCCCCAGCATTTT. Translating gives CASSFAGSNQPQHF.

The V and J genes are TRBV5-1 and TRBJ2-2, with TRBD2 as a possible D gene (5 bases). The CDR3 has 16 amino acids. The V end lost 3 bases, the J end lost 2 bases, and 14 bases lay between the germline ends. CDR1 is SGHRS, CDR2 YFSETQ, per germline. The CDR3 is CASSSLGVTNTGELFF. In nucleotides, the CDR3 is TGCGCCAGCAGCTCCCTCGGGGTGACCAACACCGGGGAGCTGTTTTTT. The full variable domain, with the rest looked up from reference TRBV5-1 and TRBJ2-2, is KAGVTQTPRYLIKTRGQQVTLSCSPISGHRSVSWYQQTPGQGLQFLFEYFSETQRNKGNFPGRFSGRQFSNSRSEMNVSTLELGDSALYLCASSSLGVTNTGELFFGEGSRLTVL.

This clone appeared a single time. The chain couples TRBV4-3 to TRBJ1-2; 9 nucleotides align to TRBD1. V gave up 5 bases and J gave up 8 bases; unmatched junction bases: 6. The CDR3 extends over 13 amino acids. Germline CDR1 LGHNA, CDR2 YSLEER. CDR3: CASSKQGAGGYTF. As DNA, the CDR3 is TGCGCCAGCAGCAAACAGGGGGCAGGAGGCTACACCTTC.

V gene TRBV7-2 combines with J gene TRBJ1-2, with D uncertain. The CDR3 spans 12 residues. Trimming shortened V by 1 base and J by 4 bases, and 4 bases separated the two germline ends. Germline CDR1 SGHTA, CDR2 FQGNSA. The CDR3 DNA reads TGTGCCAGCAGCTTAGAAGCCTATGGCTACACCTTC. This sequence encodes CASSLEAYGYTF.

The gene calls are TRBV5-4 and TRBJ1-5; 9 bases map to TRBD1. CDR1 and CDR2 (germline): SGHNT, YYREEE (reference sequence). This CDR3 region has 14 residues. V dropped 4 bases and J dropped 8; count of bases not matched to a gene: 7. The CDR3 is CASSPGQGAEPQHF. The CDR3 nucleotides are TGTGCCAGCAGCCCGGGACAGGGAGCAGAGCCCCAGCATTTT.

The V and J genes are TRBV30 and TRBJ2-1; the D gene is possibly TRBD1 (6 bases). Germline CDR1 GTSNPN, CDR2 SVGIG (reference sequence). Trimming shortened V by 4 bases and J by 5 bases, and 9 bases separated the two germline ends. This CDR3 region has 12 residues. The CDR3 DNA follows: TGTGCCTGGAATACAGGGCACAATGAGCAGTTCTTC. As protein: CAWNTGHNEQFF.

This clone was detected only a few times. V and J are TRBV13 and TRBJ2-2, with D maybe TRBD1 (6 bases). CDR1 and CDR2 (germline): PRHDT, FYEKMQ (reference sequence). V was shortened by 3 bases and J by 1 base, with 12 bases between the two germline ends. This CDR3 has 16 residues. The CDR3 nucleotides read TGTGCCAGCAGCTTCTACAGGGTCGAGAACACCGGGGAGCTGTTTTTT. Translating gives CASSFYRVENTGELFF.

This clone was detected once. The CDR3: CASTNRDRGQETQYF. CDR3 in DNA: TGTGCCAGCACGAACCGGGACAGGGGACAAGAGACCCAGTACTTC. J is TRBJ2-5 and V is TRBV2; 10 nucleotides match TRBD1. CDR1 SNHLY and CDR2 FYNNEI come from the germline V gene. This CDR3 spans 15 amino acids. The ends lost 7 bases at V and 2 bases at J; junction bases unmatched: 7.

The chain couples TRBV7-9 to TRBJ1-4; 7 nucleotides agree with TRBD1. V lost 0 bases and J lost 5; bases outside the gene matches: 9. This CDR3 region has 17 residues. Germline-derived CDR1 and CDR2 are SEHNR and FQNEAQ (reference sequence). This chain's CDR3 is CASSLAQGGLGNEKLFF. The CDR3 DNA follows: TGTGCCAGCAGCTTAGCCCAGGGGGGTCTCGGGAATGAAAAACTGTTTTTT.

The chain recombines TRBV5-4 with TRBJ2-5; 7 bases are shared with TRBD2. Germline lookup yields CDR1 SGHNT and CDR2 YYREEE (reference sequence). Trimming took 4 bases from V and 11 from J; bases not matched to a gene: 8. This CDR3 has 12 amino acids. The CDR3 loop is CASSPIAGEQYF. CDR3 in DNA: TGTGCCAGCAGCCCAATCGCGGGGGAGCAGTACTTC.

The chain employs TRBV28 and TRBJ1-6, with 9 bases aligning to TRBD1. Germline CDR1 MDHEN, CDR2 SYDVKM. The CDR3 is made up of 15 amino acids. Losses at the gene ends were 6 bases for V and 10 bases for J; bases not matched to a gene: 10. The CDR3 sequence is CASRSGTGRGSPLHF. CDR3 nucleotides: TGTGCCAGCAGGTCCGGGACAGGGAGAGGATCACCCCTCCACTTT.

This chain joins TRBV6-5 and TRBJ1-2, with a weak D call TRBD1 (6 bases). The CDR3 extends over 13 amino acids. The germline gives CDR1 MNHEY, CDR2 SVGAGI. V was shortened by 0 bases and J by 4 bases, with 6 bases between the two germline ends. The CDR3 DNA sequence: TGTGCCAGCAGTTACTCAGGGGGCTATGGCTACACCTTC. The encoded protein is CASSYSGGYGYTF.

This chain connects TRBV15 to TRBJ1-6, with TRBD1 matching over 7 bases. The CDR3 has 14 amino acids. J gave up 14 bases and V 5 bases, and 12 bases lay outside the gene matches. The germline gives CDR1 LNHNV, CDR2 YYDKDF (reference sequence). CDR3 in DNA: TGTGCCACCAGCGGTGTGAAGACAGGGCGTTCCCTCCACTTT. This gives the protein CATSGVKTGRSLHF.

The chain recombines TRBV7-2 with TRBJ2-1; TRBD2 matches 10 bases. This CDR3 contains 15 residues. The J segment lost 4 bases and the V segment lost 5 bases, leaving 5 bases of the junction unmatched. The germline gives CDR1 SGHTA, CDR2 FQGNSA. The CDR3 DNA is TGTGCCAGCAGCACCGGGACTAGCGTGTACAATGAGCAGTTCTTC. Its protein product is CASSTGTSVYNEQFF.

This clone has a handful of counts. This chain joins TRBV5-8 and TRBJ1-1; 8 bases map to TRBD1. The V gene's germline CDR1 is SGHTS and CDR2 YDEGEE. This CDR3 has 15 amino acids. V gave up 2 bases and J gave up 4 bases; unmatched junction bases: 7. In DNA, the CDR3 is TGTGCCAGCAGCTTCCCCGGGACAGGTATCACTGAAGCTTTCTTT. This sequence encodes CASSFPGTGITEAFF.

The V gene is TRBV28, the J gene TRBJ2-7; TRBD1 might be the D (8 bases). Per the germline V gene, CDR1 is MDHEN and CDR2 is SYDVKM. Trimming stripped 4 bases from V and 2 bases from J, with 15 bases between. This CDR3 comprises 15 residues. The DNA of the CDR3 is TGTGCCAGCAGTTCCGGACAGGGAGGGGCCTACGAGCAGTACTTC. As protein: CASSSGQGGAYEQYF. The complete variable domain, with remaining parts taken from reference TRBV28 and TRBJ2-7, reads DVKVTQSSRYLVKRTGEKVFLECVQDMDHENMFWYRQDPGLGLRLIYFSYDVKMKEKGDIPEGYSVSREKKERFSLILESASTNQTSMYLCASSSGQGGAYEQYFGPGTRLTVT.

The chain uses TRBV20-1 and TRBJ2-2, with D unresolved. Germline CDR1 reads DFQATT; CDR2 reads SNEGSKA (reference sequence). V lost 3 bases to trimming and J lost 6 bases, with 5 bases between them. The CDR3 runs 11 residues. Here the CDR3 reads CSASLPGELFF. The CDR3, as DNA: TGCAGTGCTAGCCTCCCCGGGGAGCTGTTTTTT.